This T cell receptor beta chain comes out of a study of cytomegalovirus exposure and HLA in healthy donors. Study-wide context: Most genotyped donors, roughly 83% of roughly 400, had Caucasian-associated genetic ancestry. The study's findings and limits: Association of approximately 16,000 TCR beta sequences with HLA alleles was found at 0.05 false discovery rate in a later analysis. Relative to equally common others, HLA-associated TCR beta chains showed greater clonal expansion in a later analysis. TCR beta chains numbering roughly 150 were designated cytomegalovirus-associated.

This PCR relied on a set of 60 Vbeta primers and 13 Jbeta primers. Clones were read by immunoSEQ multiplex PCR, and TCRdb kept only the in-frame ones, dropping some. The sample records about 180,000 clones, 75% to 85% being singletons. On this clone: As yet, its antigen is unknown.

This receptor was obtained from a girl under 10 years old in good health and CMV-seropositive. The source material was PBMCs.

CDR3 protein: CASSNDVSGWTTDTQYF. CDR3 nucleotide sequence: TGCGCCAGCAGCAACGACGTTAGCGGATGGACTACAGATACGCAGTATTTT. This chain connects TRBV5-1 to TRBJ2-3; D is possibly TRBD2 (6 bases). The CDR3 has 17 residues. Trimming removed 4 bases at V and 3 bases at J, with 21 bases between. Germline V gives CDR1 SGHRS, CDR2 YFSETQ. The full variable domain, completed using reference TRBV5-1 and TRBJ2-3, is KAGVTQTPRYLIKTRGQQVTLSCSPISGHRSVSWYQQTPGQGLQFLFEYFSETQRNKGNFPGRFSGRQFSNSRSEMNVSTLELGDSALYLCASSNDVSGWTTDTQYFGPGTRLTVL.